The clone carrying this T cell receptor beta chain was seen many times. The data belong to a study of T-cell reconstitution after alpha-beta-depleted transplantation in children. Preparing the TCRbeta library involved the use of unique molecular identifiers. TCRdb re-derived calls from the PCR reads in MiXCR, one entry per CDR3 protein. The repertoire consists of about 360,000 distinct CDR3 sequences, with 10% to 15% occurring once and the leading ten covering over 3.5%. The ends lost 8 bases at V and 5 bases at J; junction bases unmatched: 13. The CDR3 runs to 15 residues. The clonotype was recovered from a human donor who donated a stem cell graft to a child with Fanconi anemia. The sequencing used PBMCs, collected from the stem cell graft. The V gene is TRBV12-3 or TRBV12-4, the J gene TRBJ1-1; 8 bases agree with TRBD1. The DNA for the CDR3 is TGTGCCAGCGTAGGGGCAGGGGGCTCAGCTACTGAAGCTTTCTTT. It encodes CASVGAGGSATEAFF.